The 18 T cell receptor beta chains given below trace back to one sample, sequenced in a study of control samples from healthy donors and cancer patients. Sequencing was performed with immunoSEQ multiplex PCR; in TCRdb, only in-frame clones are kept and a portion is missing. This sample's clone table lists about 190,000 clones. Specimen: blood. These TCRs come from a woman in her 30s in good health.

The CDR3 region has the DNA TGTGCCTGGTCAGTCCCTAATGAAAAACTGTTTTTT. Residues: CAWSVPNEKLFF. The chain recombines TRBV30 with TRBJ1-4; D call uncertain. Germline CDR1 GTSNPN, CDR2 SVGIG (reference sequence). Trimming cost V 5 bases and J 3 bases, with 7 bases left between them. The CDR3 is made up of 12 amino acids.

This chain links TRBV2 with TRBJ1-5; TRBD1 aligns across 7 bases. The CDR3 runs 15 residues. Trimming took 6 bases from V and 6 from J; bases not matched to a gene: 11. Germline CDR1 is SNHLY and CDR2 is FYNNEI. The CDR3 sequence: CASRDTQGDRQPQHF. The CDR3 nucleotides read TGTGCCAGCAGGGACACCCAGGGGGATCGTCAGCCCCAGCATTTT. Supplemented by reference TRBV2 and TRBJ1-5, the full variable domain reads EPEVTQTPSHQVTQMGQEVILRCVPISNHLYFYWYRQILGQKVEFLVSFYNNEISEKSEIFDDQFSVERPDGSNFTLKIRSTKLEDSAMYFCASRDTQGDRQPQHFGDGTRLSIL.

V usage is TRBV19 and J usage is TRBJ1-1, with TRBD1 identical over 12 bases. CDR1 and CDR2 (germline): LNHDA, SQIVND (reference sequence). After removal of 4 bases from V and 4 bases from J, the junction contained 4 bases not matched to a gene. CDR3 length: 15 amino acids. CDR3 in amino acids: CASSTGQGAPTEAFF. CDR3 bases: TGTGCCAGTAGTACGGGACAGGGGGCGCCCACTGAAGCTTTCTTT.

V and J are TRBV6-2 or TRBV6-3 and TRBJ2-2; no firm D call. The CDR3 is 15 amino acids. Germline V gene lookup returns CDR1 MNHEY and CDR2 SVGEGT. Trimming removed 0 bases from V and 1 base from J, with 6 bases in between. The CDR3 nucleotides are TGTGCCAGCAGTTACTCGATGCAGAACACCGGGGAGCTGTTTTTT. The encoded protein is CASSYSMQNTGELFF.

The chain uses TRBV20-1 and TRBJ2-1; D is uncertain. The V gene lost 3 bases and the J gene lost 6 bases, with 3 bases spanning the gap. The CDR3 spans 10 residues. Germline V CDR1 and CDR2: DFQATT, SNEGSKA (reference sequence). The CDR3 DNA is TGCAGTGCTAGCCCCAATGAGCAGTTCTTC. It is translated as CSASPNEQFF.

The rearrangement links TRBV5-1 to TRBJ1-2; possible D gene TRBD1, 6 bases. CDR3 size: 14 residues. Germline CDR1 is SGHRS and CDR2 is YFSETQ. V was cut by 0 bases and J by 4 bases, with 10 bases left in between. The CDR3 region has the DNA TGCGCCAGCAGCTTGGCCAGGGGAGGCTATGGCTACACCTTC. As protein: CASSLARGGYGYTF.

The CDR3 sequence: CASSFLGTDTQYF. The DNA for the CDR3 is TGTGCCAGCAGCTTCTTAGGCACAGATACGCAGTATTTT. J is TRBJ2-3 and V is TRBV7-2; D uncertain. Germline V gene data show CDR1 as SGHTA and CDR2 as FQGNSA. CDR3 length: 13 amino acids. V dropped 3 bases and J dropped 1 base, with 5 bases sitting between them.

The chain uses TRBV6-6 and TRBJ1-6; D is unresolved. Deletions cut 6 bases from V and 7 bases from J, with 7 bases between. CDR3 size: 12 residues. Per the germline V gene, CDR1 is MNHNY and CDR2 is SVGAGI (reference sequence). CDR3 region: CASSYPNSPLHF. In DNA, the CDR3 is TGTGCCAGCAGCTACCCAAATTCACCCCTCCACTTT.

V is TRBV16 and J is TRBJ1-5; perhaps TRBD1 as D (6 bases). The CDR3 runs 14 residues. Germline assignment: CDR1 KGHSY and CDR2 FQNENV. Trimming shortened V by 3 bases and J by 5 bases, and 11 bases separated the two germline ends. The CDR3 bases are TGTGCCAGCAGCCAGAGAGGGGGGGATCAGCCCCAGCATTTT. Amino acids: CASSQRGGDQPQHF.

The gene calls are TRBV19 and TRBJ1-5; maybe TRBD1 (5 bases). This CDR3 comprises 13 residues. Germline CDR1 reads LNHDA; CDR2 reads SQIVND (reference sequence). The V end was cut by 5 bases, the J end by 7 bases, with 12 bases between. CDR3 protein: CASSPGQRQPQHF. In DNA form, the CDR3 reads TGTGCCAGTAGTCCCGGACAACGGCAGCCCCAGCATTTT.

The V gene is TRBV28, the J gene TRBJ1-3; no clear D gene. Trimming cost V 3 bases and J 0 bases, with 6 bases left between them. The CDR3 totals 14 residues. Germline loops: CDR1 MDHEN, CDR2 SYDVKM. CDR3 region: CASSFPRSGNTIYF. Here the CDR3 DNA reads TGTGCCAGCAGTTTCCCTCGCTCTGGAAACACCATATATTTT.

The chain is built from TRBV6-1 and TRBJ2-5, with 8 bases lining up with TRBD1. Germline CDR1 is MNHNS and CDR2 is SASEGT. After removal of 1 base from V and 5 bases from J, the junction contained 6 bases not matched to a gene. The CDR3 contains 15 residues. CDR3 nucleotide sequence: TGTGCCAGCAGTGAAGATGGCAGGGGGCGGGAGACCCAGTACTTC. Residues: CASSEDGRGRETQYF.

This rearrangement joins TRBV5-1 to TRBJ2-3; D is unclear. Per germline, CDR1 SGHRS and CDR2 YFSETQ. The CDR3 sequence is 11 residues long. Trimming removed 1 base at V and 5 bases at J, with 2 bases between. CDR3: CASSLKDTQYF. CDR3 bases: TGCGCCAGCAGCTTGAAAGATACGCAGTATTTT.

The chain recombines TRBV10-2 with TRBJ2-1; 7 positions agree with TRBD2. Germline assignment: CDR1 WSHSY and CDR2 SAAADI. Germline trimming cut 6 bases from V and 10 bases from J; bases unmatched to any gene: 15. The CDR3 totals 15 residues. CDR3 in amino acids: CASSPDSPRTREQFF. In DNA form, the CDR3 reads TGCGCCAGCAGCCCTGACTCCCCTCGGACTAGGGAGCAGTTCTTC.

The V and J genes are TRBV2 and TRBJ1-1; D remains unclear. Germline CDR1 SNHLY, CDR2 FYNNEI. V was clipped by 8 bases and J by 10 bases, with 14 bases between them. The CDR3 is made up of 11 amino acids. The CDR3 region is CASEEGALAFF. In nucleotides, the CDR3 is TGTGCCAGCGAGGAAGGTGCCCTAGCTTTCTTT.

The J gene is TRBJ1-4, the V gene TRBV18; 11 bases match TRBD1. Germline V lookup: CDR1 KGHSH, CDR2 LQKENI. This CDR3 has 16 amino acids. The J segment lost 6 bases and the V segment lost 3 bases, leaving 6 bases of the junction unmatched. The CDR3 DNA reads as TGTGCCAGCTCACCTCGGGACAGGGGGTTAGATGAAAAACTGTTTTTT. Protein: CASSPRDRGLDEKLFF.

The chain carries TRBV7-2 and TRBJ1-2; 8 nucleotides line up with TRBD1. There are 14 residues in the CDR3. CDR1 is SGHTA and CDR2 is FQGNSA in the germline V gene. Trimming cost V 2 bases and J 3 bases; bases outside gene matches: 2. CDR3 nucleotides: TGTGCCAGCAGCTTAAGACAGGGGTACTATGGCTACACCTTC. It specifies CASSLRQGYYGYTF.

V usage is TRBV5-4 and J usage is TRBJ1-6; TRBD1 matches at 7 bases. The CDR3 contains 15 residues. CDR1 and CDR2 from the germline V gene are SGHNT and YYREEE (reference sequence). The V gene end was trimmed by 4 bases and the J gene end by 6 bases; junction bases not matched to a gene: 7. The CDR3 region has the DNA TGTGCCAGCAGCGGAGTTGACAGGGTTAATTCACCCCTCCACTTT. Its protein product is CASSGVDRVNSPLHF.